The rows below give T cell receptor beta chains drawn from one sample of a study of control samples from healthy donors and cancer patients. Here immunoSEQ multiplex PCR was the method, and the copy in TCRdb shows in-frame clones only, minus some. The sample lists 78,000 or so clones; more than 75% were seen once. Source material: blood. All receptors come from a woman aged 45 to 65 in good health. The CDR3 runs from the conserved cysteine through the conserved F or W. Fields, in order: CDR3 protein, CDR3 DNA, V gene, clone size, D gene, J gene. D genes are given only for firm matches. Clone size is not always given. Where it is, it says once, few, many or a class for expanded clones.

CDR3: CASTPRQGQETQYF; DNA: TGTGCCAGCACCCCCCGGCAGGGCCAAGAGACCCAGTACTTC; V: TRBV5-5; size: -; D: -; J: TRBJ2-5
CDR3: CASSRAPAGDEQFF; DNA: TGCGCCAGCAGCCGAGCCCCCGCAGGCGATGAGCAGTTCTTC; V: TRBV4-1; size: -; D: -; J: TRBJ2-1
CDR3: CASSQPGARVTGELFF; DNA: TGTGCCAGCAGCCAACCGGGGGCCCGTGTCACCGGGGAGCTGTTTTTT; V: TRBV4-2; size: -; D: -; J: TRBJ2-2
CDR3: CASSLWGGGGQETQYF; DNA: TGTGCCAGCAGCCTTTGGGGGGGCGGTGGGCAAGAGACCCAGTACTTC; V: TRBV3-1/TRBV3-2; size: -; D: -; J: TRBJ2-5
CDR3: CASTPRTGETQYF; DNA: TGTGCCAGCACCCCTCGAACGGGGGAGACCCAGTACTTC; V: TRBV12-3/TRBV12-4; size: -; D: -; J: TRBJ2-5
CDR3: CASSPAGLLYEQYF; DNA: TGTGCCAGCAGCCCTGCGGGACTCCTCTACGAGCAGTACTTC; V: TRBV11-1; size: -; D: -; J: TRBJ2-7
CDR3: CASSLRAGEQFF; DNA: TGTGCCAGCAGTTTACGGGCAGGTGAGCAGTTCTTC; V: TRBV5-6; size: -; D: -; J: TRBJ2-1
CDR3: CATSRGTGAEAFF; DNA: TGTGCCACCAGCAGAGGGACAGGCGCTGAAGCTTTCTTT; V: TRBV15; size: few; D: TRBD1; J: TRBJ1-1
CDR3: CASSPGLAESSYNEQFF; DNA: TGTGCCAGCAGTCCGGGACTAGCCGAAAGCTCCTACAATGAGCAGTTCTTC; V: TRBV28; size: -; D: TRBD2; J: TRBJ2-1
CDR3: CASSAGITGELFF; DNA: TGTGCCAGCAGCGCGGGAATCACCGGGGAGCTGTTTTTT; V: TRBV9; size: few; D: -; J: TRBJ2-2
CDR3: CASSDEGVTEAFF; DNA: TGTGCCAGCAGTGATGAGGGGGTAACTGAAGCTTTCTTT; V: TRBV2; size: -; D: -; J: TRBJ1-1
CDR3: CASSRGGLSYNSPLHF; DNA: TGTGCCAGCAGCCGAGGGGGTCTTTCCTATAATTCACCCCTCCACTTT; V: TRBV7-8; size: -; D: -; J: TRBJ1-6
CDR3: CASRVSGAGEQYF; DNA: TGTGCCAGCAGAGTAAGCGGGGCCGGGGAGCAGTACTTC; V: TRBV2; size: -; D: TRBD2; J: TRBJ2-7
CDR3: CASSPSRSNTGELFF; DNA: TGTGCCAGCTCACCTTCCAGGTCGAACACCGGGGAGCTGTTTTTT; V: TRBV18; size: -; D: -; J: TRBJ2-2
CDR3: CSAPGPETQYF; DNA: TGCAGTGCCCCCGGCCCGGAGACCCAGTACTTC; V: TRBV20-1; size: -; D: -; J: TRBJ2-5
CDR3: CASSLGTGGDTIYF; DNA: TGCGCCAGCAGCTTGGGGACAGGAGGGGACACCATATATTTT; V: TRBV5-1; size: few; D: TRBD1; J: TRBJ1-3
CDR3: CAINAVSGLDLNEQFF; DNA: TGTGCCATCAACGCCGTTAGCGGGTTAGACCTAAATGAGCAGTTCTTC; V: TRBV10-3; size: -; D: TRBD2; J: TRBJ2-1
CDR3: CASSYSSTGKTEAFF; DNA: TGTGCCAGCAGTTACTCGTCGACAGGGAAAACTGAAGCTTTCTTT; V: TRBV6-5; size: once; D: TRBD1; J: TRBJ1-1
CDR3: CASSGSLAGAFGNTIYF; DNA: TGTGCCAGCAGTGGTAGCCTCGCAGGGGCGTTTGGAAACACCATATATTTT; V: TRBV28; size: -; D: -; J: TRBJ1-3
CDR3: CASSLGYRGEADTQYF; DNA: TGCGCCAGCAGCTTGGGGTACAGGGGAGAGGCAGATACGCAGTATTTT; V: TRBV5-1; size: -; D: TRBD1; J: TRBJ2-3
CDR3: CASSQNSGGDNEQFF; DNA: TGCGCCAGCAGCCAGAATAGCGGGGGTGACAATGAGCAGTTCTTC; V: TRBV4-1; size: -; D: TRBD2; J: TRBJ2-1
CDR3: CATSDFRQGRYGYTF; DNA: TGTGCCACCAGTGATTTTCGGCAGGGGCGTTATGGCTACACCTTC; V: TRBV24-1; size: -; D: -; J: TRBJ1-2
CDR3: CASSQETSGYSRPGDF; DNA: TGTGCCAGCAGCCAAGAGACTAGCGGCTACTCCCGGCCCGGGGACTTC; V: TRBV3-1/TRBV3-2; size: -; D: TRBD2; J: TRBJ2-5
CDR3: CSAGQVNTQYF; DNA: TGCAGTGCTGGTCAGGTTAATACGCAGTATTTT; V: TRBV20-1; size: -; D: -; J: TRBJ2-3
CDR3: CASSLQGTYYGYTF; DNA: TGTGCCAGCAGTTTACAGGGTACCTACTATGGCTACACCTTC; V: TRBV27; size: -; D: -; J: TRBJ1-2
CDR3: CASSSDRTDEKLFF; DNA: TGTGCCAGCAGCTCCGACAGGACCGATGAAAAACTGTTTTTT; V: TRBV5-4; size: -; D: -; J: TRBJ1-4
CDR3: CASSPQGGSGQPQHF; DNA: TGTGCCAGCAGTCCACAGGGCGGGAGCGGTCAGCCCCAGCATTTT; V: TRBV25-1; size: -; D: -; J: TRBJ1-5
CDR3: CASSLETSGDTQYF; DNA: TGCGCCAGCAGCTTGGAAACTAGCGGAGATACGCAGTATTTT; V: TRBV5-1; size: -; D: TRBD2; J: TRBJ2-3
CDR3: CASSFTTSGKETQYF; DNA: TGTGCCAGCAGCTTTACGACTAGCGGCAAAGAGACCCAGTACTTC; V: TRBV7-2; size: -; D: TRBD2; J: TRBJ2-5
CDR3: CASSRDRGSNQPQHF; DNA: TGTGCCAGCAGCCGGGACAGGGGAAGCAATCAGCCCCAGCATTTT; V: TRBV2; size: -; D: TRBD1; J: TRBJ1-5
CDR3: CASSSLAGVNNEQFF; DNA: TGTGCCAGCAGCTCACTAGCGGGAGTGAACAATGAGCAGTTCTTC; V: TRBV5-4; size: -; D: TRBD2; J: TRBJ2-1
CDR3: CASSSPPQGSEQYF; DNA: TGTGCCAGCAGTTCACCGCCCCAGGGGAGCGAGCAGTACTTC; V: TRBV5-4; size: -; D: -; J: TRBJ2-7
CDR3: CASSLSGNTIYF; DNA: TGTGCCAGCAGTTTATCTGGAAACACCATATATTTT; V: TRBV12-3/TRBV12-4; size: -; D: -; J: TRBJ1-3
CDR3: CAWSVQGGEQYF; DNA: TGTGCCTGGAGTGTACAGGGGGGAGAGCAGTACTTC; V: TRBV30; size: -; D: TRBD1; J: TRBJ2-7
CDR3: CASSPRTGEETQYF; DNA: TGTGCCAGCAGCCCTCGAACGGGAGAGGAGACCCAGTACTTC; V: TRBV11-2; size: -; D: -; J: TRBJ2-5
CDR3: CASQGRDSLSYEQYF; DNA: TGTGCCAGTCAGGGCCGGGACTCCCTCTCCTACGAGCAGTACTTC; V: TRBV19; size: -; D: -; J: TRBJ2-7
CDR3: CASSQRLAGATGTGELFF; DNA: TGTGCCAGCAGCCAAAGACTAGCGGGAGCCACGGGAACCGGGGAGCTGTTTTTT; V: TRBV3-1/TRBV3-2; size: -; D: TRBD2; J: TRBJ2-2
CDR3: CASSYSGGIGELFF; DNA: TGTGCCAGCAGTTACTCCGGGGGGATCGGGGAGCTGTTTTTT; V: TRBV6-5; size: once; D: TRBD2; J: TRBJ2-2
CDR3: CATSDPRTINEQFF; DNA: TGTGCCACCAGTGACCCCCGGACTATCAATGAGCAGTTCTTC; V: TRBV24-1; size: -; D: -; J: TRBJ2-1
CDR3: CASSSVLQGEKLFF; DNA: TGCGCCAGCAGCTCAGTTCTTCAGGGTGAAAAACTGTTTTTT; V: TRBV5-1; size: -; D: -; J: TRBJ1-4
CDR3: CASSSGPQSTDTQYF; DNA: TGCGCCAGCAGCTCGGGACCGCAGAGCACAGATACGCAGTATTTT; V: TRBV5-1; size: once; D: -; J: TRBJ2-3